Each of the 16 T cell receptor beta chains below was sequenced from the same sample in a study of blood T cell repertoires in COVID-19. Repertoires were generated with immunoSEQ multiplex PCR, while TCRdb's copy carries only in-frame clones and drops some. The data show roughly 170,000 clones, with 88% seen just once and around a quarter held by the top ten. The specimen sequenced was peripheral blood. The receptors were sampled from a man in his sixties with acute or convalescent COVID-19.

Turning to this clone: The sample holds other DNA sequences that translate to the same CDR3. The chain uses TRBV29-1 and TRBJ1-2, with unresolved D. The V gene's germline CDR1 is SQVTM and CDR2 ANQGSEA. V was clipped by 2 bases and J by 1 base, with 8 bases between them. CDR3 length: 13 residues. CDR3 DNA: TGCAGCGTTGAACGGGAGGGTAACTATGGCTACACCTTC. It yields the protein CSVEREGNYGYTF. Looking up the rest from reference TRBV29-1 and TRBJ1-2 gives the full variable domain: SAVISQKPSRDICQRGTSLTIQCQVDSQVTMMFWYRQQPGQSLTLIATANQGSEATYESGFVIDKFPISRPNLTFSTLTVSNMSPEDSSIYLCSVEREGNYGYTFGSGTRLTVV.

V is TRBV6-6 and J is TRBJ1-2; the D is unclear. This CDR3 contains 15 residues. Per germline, CDR1 MNHNY and CDR2 SVGAGI (reference sequence). Between the trimmed V and J ends, which lost 7 bases and 2 bases, there was a span of 17 bases. CDR3: CASTQVLGANYGYTF. As DNA, the CDR3 is TGTGCCAGCACCCAGGTGTTGGGCGCAAACTATGGCTACACCTTC.

V is TRBV27 and J is TRBJ2-3; TRBD2 agrees at 7 bases. J gave up 4 bases and V 4 bases, and 8 bases lay outside the gene matches. This CDR3 contains 15 residues. The germline V gene has CDR1 MNHEY and CDR2 SMNVEV (reference sequence). CDR3 bases: TGTGCCAGCAGTTCTCCACATGGGAGGGCAGATACGCAGTATTTT. Protein: CASSSPHGRADTQYF.

The chain has TRBV9 and TRBJ2-2; TRBD2 agrees at 11 bases. The V and J ends lost 3 bases and 5 bases, in that order; junction bases with no gene match: 6. This CDR3 has 16 amino acids. Per germline, CDR1 SGDLS and CDR2 YYNGEE. The CDR3 reads CASSATSGEGTGELFF. Written as DNA, the CDR3 is TGTGCCAGCAGCGCGACTAGCGGGGAAGGTACCGGGGAGCTGTTTTTT.

At least ten counts were recorded for this clone. The chain joins TRBV6-2 or TRBV6-3 to TRBJ1-3; D perhaps matches TRBD1 (6 bases). The CDR3 has 15 amino acids. Germline-derived CDR1 and CDR2 are MNHEY and SVGEGT. The germline V and J ends were trimmed by 2 bases and 4 bases, with 12 bases remaining between them. The CDR3 here is CASSYAQGFGNTIYF. The CDR3, as DNA: TGTGCCAGCAGTTACGCACAGGGATTCGGAAACACCATATATTTT.

The chain recombines TRBV10-3 with TRBJ2-7; a weak D match, TRBD1 (5 bases). In germline, CDR1 is ENHRY, CDR2 SYGVKD. The CDR3 length is 15 residues. V gave up 0 bases and J gave up 2 bases, with 11 bases separating them. CDR3: CAISESEGVAYEQYV. The DNA of the CDR3 is TGTGCCATCAGTGAGTCGGAAGGGGTCGCCTACGAGCAGTACGTC.

In regard to this clone: Other DNA sequences in the sample encode the same CDR3. This chain links TRBV5-1 with TRBJ1-1, with 7 bases identical to TRBD1. The germline gives CDR1 SGHRS, CDR2 YFSETQ. The CDR3 contains 14 residues. Trimming took 2 bases from V and 0 from J; bases not matched to a gene: 1. As DNA, the CDR3 is TGCGCCAGCAGCTTAGACAGGGTGAACACTGAAGCTTTCTTT. Translated: CASSLDRVNTEAFF.

This clone was found a few times. V gene TRBV7-9 combines with J gene TRBJ1-4; 9 positions match TRBD1. The CDR3 is 15 residues long. CDR1 SEHNR and CDR2 FQNEAQ come from the germline V gene (reference sequence). V lost 4 bases and J lost 6; bases outside the gene matches: 6. CDR3 sequence (DNA): TGTGCCAGCAGCTCACAGACAGGGGGGGATGAAAAACTGTTTTTT. It encodes CASSSQTGGDEKLFF.

This clone was seen only a few times. The chain uses TRBV15 and TRBJ1-4; 7 positions agree with TRBD1. This CDR3 is 15 amino acids long. After removal of 0 bases from V and 8 bases from J, the junction contained 6 bases not matched to a gene. Germline V lookup: CDR1 LNHNV, CDR2 YYDKDF (reference sequence). The CDR3 DNA reads TGTGCCACCAGCAGAGATGGGACAGCGGACGAAAAACTGTTTTTT. Its protein product is CATSRDGTADEKLFF. Combining the CDR3 with reference TRBV15 and TRBJ1-4 gives the whole variable domain DAMVIQNPRYQVTQFGKPVTLSCSQTLNHNVMYWYQQKSSQAPKLLFHYYDKDFNNEADTPDNFQSRRPNTSFCFLDIRSPGLGDTAMYLCATSRDGTADEKLFFGSGTQLSVL.

The chain couples TRBV24-1 to TRBJ1-6; D is unresolved. Per the germline V gene, CDR1 is KGHDR and CDR2 is SFDVKD. Trimming shortened V by 4 bases and J by 4 bases, and 7 bases separated the two germline ends. The CDR3 sequence is 14 residues long. The CDR3 DNA sequence: TGTGCCACCAGTGAGAACACGTATAATTCACCCCTCCACTTT. Translation gives CATSENTYNSPLHF.

The V and J genes are TRBV12-5 and TRBJ2-3; possibly TRBD1 for D (5 bases). Germline-derived CDR1 and CDR2 are LGHNT and FRNRAP. The V and J ends lost 5 bases and 3 bases respectively, with 6 bases between them. CDR3 length equals 12 residues. CDR3 amino acids: CASGRTTDTQYF. The CDR3 region has the DNA TGTGCTAGTGGTAGGACAACAGATACGCAGTATTTT.

This chain joins TRBV5-6 and TRBJ1-1, with a possible D match to TRBD1 (5 bases). Germline V gene sequence: CDR1 SGHDT, CDR2 YYEEEE. Trimming cost V 1 base and J 4 bases, with 14 bases left between them. The CDR3 spans 15 residues. This CDR3 is CASSLRRGISTEAFF. The CDR3 DNA sequence: TGTGCCAGCAGCTTGAGAAGGGGAATTTCCACTGAAGCTTTCTTT.

The CDR3 spells CASSPGGAAGSTEAFF. CDR3 sequence (DNA): TGTGCCAGCAGCCCCGGGGGGGCCGCGGGGAGCACTGAAGCTTTCTTT. J is TRBJ1-1 and V is TRBV9; TRBD1 might be the D (6 bases). The CDR3 is 16 amino acids. V lost 4 bases to trimming and J lost 4 bases, with 20 bases between them. Germline V CDR1 and CDR2: SGDLS, YYNGEE.

The J gene is TRBJ1-2, the V gene TRBV5-1; D is unresolved. This CDR3 is built from 15 residues. V lost 2 bases and J lost 8, with 19 bases in between. Germline CDR1 SGHRS, CDR2 YFSETQ. The CDR3 DNA follows: TGCGCCAGCAGCTTAGCGTCAGCTCACCCTTTGGGCTACACCTTC. Its translation is CASSLASAHPLGYTF.

V gene TRBV7-9 combines with J gene TRBJ2-5; 7 positions agree with TRBD1. V trimming: 5 bases; J trimming: 2 bases; junction bases outside the gene matches: 8. From germline, CDR1 is SEHNR and CDR2 FQNEAQ (reference sequence). CDR3 length: 15 amino acids. The CDR3 protein is CASSLGGRAQETQYF. CDR3 DNA sequence: TGTGCCAGCAGCCTAGGGGGCAGGGCACAAGAGACCCAGTACTTC.

This chain uses TRBV5-5 with TRBJ1-2; D is perhaps TRBD1 (6 bases). The germline gives CDR1 SGHKS, CDR2 YYEKEE (reference sequence). The germline V and J ends were trimmed by 0 bases and 8 bases, with 26 bases remaining between them. The CDR3 has 18 amino acids. The CDR3 nucleotides read TGTGCCAGCAGCTTGGACTCCGGTAGTTTCGGGGGGCGTTCGGGCTACACCTTC. The encoded protein is CASSLDSGSFGGRSGYTF. Variable domain in full (rest from reference TRBV5-5 and TRBJ1-2): DAGVTQSPTHLIKTRGQQVTLRCSPISGHKSVSWYQQVLGQGPQFIFQYYEKEERGRGNFPDRFSARQFPNYSSELNVNALLLGDSALYLCASSLDSGSFGGRSGYTFGSGTRLTVV.